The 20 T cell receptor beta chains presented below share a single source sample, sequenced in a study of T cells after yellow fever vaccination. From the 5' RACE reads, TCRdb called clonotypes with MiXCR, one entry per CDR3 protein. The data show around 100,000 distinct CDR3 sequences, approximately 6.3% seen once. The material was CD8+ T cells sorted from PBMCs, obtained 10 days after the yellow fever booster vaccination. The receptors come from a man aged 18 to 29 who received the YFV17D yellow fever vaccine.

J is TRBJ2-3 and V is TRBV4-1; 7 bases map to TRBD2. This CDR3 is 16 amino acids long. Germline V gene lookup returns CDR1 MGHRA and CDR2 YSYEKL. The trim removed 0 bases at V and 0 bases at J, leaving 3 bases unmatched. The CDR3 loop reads CASSQDGAGSTDTQYF. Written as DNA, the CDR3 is TGCGCCAGCAGCCAAGACGGAGCGGGGAGCACAGATACGCAGTATTTT.

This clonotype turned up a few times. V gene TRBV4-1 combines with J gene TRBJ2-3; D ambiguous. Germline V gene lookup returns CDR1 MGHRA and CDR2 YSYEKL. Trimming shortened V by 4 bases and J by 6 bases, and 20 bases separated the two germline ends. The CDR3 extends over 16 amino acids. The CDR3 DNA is TGCGCCAGCAGCCCGTGGGCCGAACAGTTAGGGGATACGCAGTATTTT. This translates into CASSPWAEQLGDTQYF.

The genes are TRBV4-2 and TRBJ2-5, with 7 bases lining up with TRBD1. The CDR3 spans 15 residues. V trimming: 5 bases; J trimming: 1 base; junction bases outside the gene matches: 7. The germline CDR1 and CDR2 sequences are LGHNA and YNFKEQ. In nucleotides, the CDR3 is TGTGCCAGCAGCACAGCGGACAGGCCCCAAGAGACCCAGTACTTC. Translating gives CASSTADRPQETQYF.

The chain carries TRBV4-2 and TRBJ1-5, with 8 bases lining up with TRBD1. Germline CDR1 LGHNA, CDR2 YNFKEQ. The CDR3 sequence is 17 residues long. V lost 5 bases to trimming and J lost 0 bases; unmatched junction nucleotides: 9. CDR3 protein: CASSSQGGRGSNQPQHF. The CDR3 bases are TGTGCCAGCAGCTCACAGGGGGGTCGAGGTAGCAATCAGCCCCAGCATTTT.

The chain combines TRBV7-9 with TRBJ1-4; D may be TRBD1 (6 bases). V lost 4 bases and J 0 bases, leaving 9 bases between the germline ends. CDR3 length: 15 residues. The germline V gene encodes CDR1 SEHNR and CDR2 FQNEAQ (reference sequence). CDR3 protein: CASSYTGPTNEKLFF. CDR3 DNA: TGTGCCAGCAGCTACACAGGGCCAACTAATGAAAAACTGTTTTTT.

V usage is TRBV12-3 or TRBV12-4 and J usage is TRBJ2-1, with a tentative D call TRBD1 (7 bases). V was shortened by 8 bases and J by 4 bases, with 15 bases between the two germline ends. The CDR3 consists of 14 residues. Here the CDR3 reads CASAQQGTYNEQFF. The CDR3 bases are TGTGCCAGCGCTCAACAGGGGACTTACAATGAGCAGTTCTTC.

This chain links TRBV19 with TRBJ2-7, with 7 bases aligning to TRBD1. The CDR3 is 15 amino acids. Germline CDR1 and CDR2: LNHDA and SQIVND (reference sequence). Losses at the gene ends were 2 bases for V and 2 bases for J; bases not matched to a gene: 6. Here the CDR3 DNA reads TGTGCCAGTAGTATACCTGACAGGGCAACCTACGAGCAGTACTTC. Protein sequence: CASSIPDRATYEQYF.

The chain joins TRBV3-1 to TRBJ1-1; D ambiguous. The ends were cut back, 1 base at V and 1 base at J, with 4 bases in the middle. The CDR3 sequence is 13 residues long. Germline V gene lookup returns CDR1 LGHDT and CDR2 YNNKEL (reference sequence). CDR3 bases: TGTGCCAGCAGCCAAGTCGAGAACACTGAAGCTTTCTTT. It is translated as CASSQVENTEAFF.

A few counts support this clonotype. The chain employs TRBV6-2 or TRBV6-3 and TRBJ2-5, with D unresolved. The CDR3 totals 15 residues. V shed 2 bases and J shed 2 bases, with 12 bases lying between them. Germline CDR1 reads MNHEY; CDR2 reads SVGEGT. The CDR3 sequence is CASSYPQVPQETQYF. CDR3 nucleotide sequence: TGTGCCAGCAGTTACCCTCAGGTACCTCAAGAGACCCAGTACTTC.

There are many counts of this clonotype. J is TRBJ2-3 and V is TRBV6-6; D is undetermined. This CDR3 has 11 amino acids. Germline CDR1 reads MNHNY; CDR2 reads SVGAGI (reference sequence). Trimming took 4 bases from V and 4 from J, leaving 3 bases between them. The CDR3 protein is CASSFPDTQYF. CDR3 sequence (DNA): TGTGCCAGCAGTTTTCCAGATACGCAGTATTTT.

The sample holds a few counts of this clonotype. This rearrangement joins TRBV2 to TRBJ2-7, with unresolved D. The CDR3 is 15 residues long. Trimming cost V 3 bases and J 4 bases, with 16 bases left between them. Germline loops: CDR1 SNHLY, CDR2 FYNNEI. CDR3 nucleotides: TGTGCCAGCAGTGAGCAAAATCTCCGGGTTTACGAGCAGTACGTC. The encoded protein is CASSEQNLRVYEQYV.

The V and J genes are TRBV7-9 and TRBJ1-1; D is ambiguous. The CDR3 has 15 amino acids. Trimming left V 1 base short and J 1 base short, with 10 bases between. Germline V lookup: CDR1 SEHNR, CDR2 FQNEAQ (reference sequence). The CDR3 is CASSLGSGPNTEAFF. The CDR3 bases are TGTGCCAGCAGCTTAGGGTCCGGGCCGAACACTGAAGCTTTCTTT.

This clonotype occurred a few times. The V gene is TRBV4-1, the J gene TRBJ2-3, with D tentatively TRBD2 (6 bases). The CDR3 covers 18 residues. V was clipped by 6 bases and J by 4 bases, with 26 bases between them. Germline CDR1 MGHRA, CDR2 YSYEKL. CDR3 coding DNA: TGCGCCAGCAGGAAGATCCCGGGACTTACCCCCACGGCAGATACGCAGTATTTT. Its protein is CASRKIPGLTPTADTQYF.

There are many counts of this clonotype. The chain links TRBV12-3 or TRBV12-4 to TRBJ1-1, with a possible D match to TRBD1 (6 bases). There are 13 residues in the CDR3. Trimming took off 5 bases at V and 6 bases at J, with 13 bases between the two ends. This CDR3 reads CASSPRGGPEAFF. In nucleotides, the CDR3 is TGTGCCAGCAGTCCAAGAGGGGGTCCTGAAGCTTTCTTT.

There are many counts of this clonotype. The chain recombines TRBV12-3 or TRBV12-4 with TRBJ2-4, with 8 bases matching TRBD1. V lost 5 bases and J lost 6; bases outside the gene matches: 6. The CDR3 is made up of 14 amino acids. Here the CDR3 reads CASSEWTGTNIQYF. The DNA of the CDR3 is TGTGCCAGCAGTGAATGGACAGGGACAAACATTCAGTACTTC.

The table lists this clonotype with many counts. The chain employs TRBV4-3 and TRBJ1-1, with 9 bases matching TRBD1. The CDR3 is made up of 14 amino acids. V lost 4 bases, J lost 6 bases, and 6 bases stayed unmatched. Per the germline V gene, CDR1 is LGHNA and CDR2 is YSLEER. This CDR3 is CASSPDRGKPEAFF. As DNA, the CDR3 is TGCGCCAGCAGCCCGGACAGGGGAAAACCTGAAGCTTTCTTT.

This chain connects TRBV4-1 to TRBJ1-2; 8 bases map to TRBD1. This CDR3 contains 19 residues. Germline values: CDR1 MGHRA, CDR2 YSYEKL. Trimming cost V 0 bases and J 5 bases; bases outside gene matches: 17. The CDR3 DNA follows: TGCGCCAGCAGCCAAGAGGCGGACAGGGTTCTCCATGGCCGATATGGCTACACCTTC. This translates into CASSQEADRVLHGRYGYTF.

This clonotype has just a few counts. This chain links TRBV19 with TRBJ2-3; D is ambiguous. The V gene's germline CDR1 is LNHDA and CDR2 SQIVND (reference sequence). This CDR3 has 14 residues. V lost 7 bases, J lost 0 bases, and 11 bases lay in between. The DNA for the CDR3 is TGTGCCAGTACCTGGACGGAAAGCACAGATACGCAGTATTTT. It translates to CASTWTESTDTQYF. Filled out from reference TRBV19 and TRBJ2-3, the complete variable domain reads DGGITQSPKYLFRKEGQNVTLSCEQNLNHDAMYWYRQDPGQGLRLIYYSQIVNDFQKGDIAEGYSVSREKKESFPLTVTSAQKNPTAFYLCASTWTESTDTQYFGPGTRLTVL.

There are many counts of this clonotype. The CDR3 sequence is CSVDTLNTEAFF. In nucleotides, the CDR3 is TGCAGCGTTGACACCTTGAACACTGAAGCTTTCTTT. The chain combines TRBV29-1 with TRBJ1-1, with D unclear. Germline assignment: CDR1 SQVTM and CDR2 ANQGSEA. The CDR3 runs 12 residues. The V end was cut by 3 bases, the J end by 0 bases, with 5 bases between. The full variable domain, with the rest looked up from reference TRBV29-1 and TRBJ1-1, is SAVISQKPSRDICQRGTSLTIQCQVDSQVTMMFWYRQQPGQSLTLIATANQGSEATYESGFVIDKFPISRPNLTFSTLTVSNMSPEDSSIYLCSVDTLNTEAFFGQGTRLTVV.

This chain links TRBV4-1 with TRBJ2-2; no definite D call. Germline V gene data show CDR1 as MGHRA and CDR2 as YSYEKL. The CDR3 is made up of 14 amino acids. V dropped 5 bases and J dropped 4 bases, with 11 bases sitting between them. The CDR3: CASSSSLFTGELFF. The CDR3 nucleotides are TGCGCCAGCAGCTCCTCACTATTCACCGGGGAGCTGTTTTTT.